Below, one T cell receptor (beta chain) is given with its context. Germline CDR1 reads SNHLY; CDR2 reads FYNNEI. This CDR3 region has 15 residues. The J segment lost 3 bases and the V segment lost 1 base, leaving 5 bases of the junction unmatched. Study members were between 18 and 89 years old and lived in 25 or so US regions. In assigning cohorts, the study relied on participant-reported clinical history. The data are from a study of blood T cell repertoires in COVID-19. Study summary: Samples taken during acute and convalescent COVID-19 were collected in the United States, Italy and Spain. PBMCs, B-cell-depleted T cells, or T cells were the source of the cDNA or gDNA that made up the material.

Here immunoSEQ multiplex PCR was the method, and the copy in TCRdb shows in-frame clones only, minus some. The sample has around 300,000 clones; roughly nine tenths are singletons. V usage is TRBV2 and J usage is TRBJ1-2; 7 nucleotides align to TRBD1. This TCR came from a woman under 30 who had recovered from COVID-19. Sequencing was performed on PBMCs or T cells enriched from blood (not recorded which). Here the CDR3 DNA reads TGTGCCAGCAGTGAAGTAACAGGGGTTTACTATGGCTACACCTTC. Translated, it gives CASSEVTGVYYGYTF.